This is a list of T cell receptor beta chains from one sample in a study of blood T cell repertoires in COVID-19. The table came from immunoSEQ multiplex PCR; TCRdb's copy has only in-frame clones and leaves some out. The table lists about 73,000 clones, roughly 84% of them singletons, with roughly 2.5% in the top ten. Sample: peripheral blood. The receptors derive from a man aged 80 or over with active or convalescent COVID-19. CDR3s include the opening cysteine and the closing phenylalanine or tryptophan. A D gene is named only where the DNA matches it firmly. Where a row states a size, it is once, few, many or the class of an expanded clone; other rows omit it.

TRBV5-4	TRBJ2-7	NA	TRBD1	CASSLGGQGAYEQYF	TGTGCCAGCAGCTTGGGTGGACAGGGGGCCTACGAGCAGTACTTC
TRBV5-1	TRBJ1-1	NA	NA	CASSLEQVNTEAFF	TGCGCCAGCAGCTTGGAACAAGTGAACACTGAAGCTTTCTTT
TRBV7-7	TRBJ2-3	NA	TRBD2	CASSFSGRATDTQYF	TGTGCCAGCAGCTTTAGCGGGAGAGCCACAGATACGCAGTATTTT
TRBV11-2	TRBJ2-7	NA	TRBD1	CASSRPGQGNYEQYF	TGTGCCAGCAGCCGCCCGGGACAGGGAAACTACGAGCAGTACTTC
TRBV20-1	TRBJ2-3	NA	TRBD2	CSASFAGESTDTQYF	TGCAGTGCTAGTTTCGCGGGGGAGAGCACAGATACGCAGTATTTT
TRBV6-1	TRBJ1-5	NA	NA	CASSEARNQPQHF	TGTGCCAGCAGTGAAGCGAGGAATCAGCCCCAGCATTTT
TRBV28	TRBJ1-6	NA	NA	CASSLYRDYNSPLHF	TGTGCCAGCAGTTTATATCGAGATTATAATTCACCCCTCCACTTT
TRBV2	TRBJ2-7	NA	TRBD1	CASGGQGVLYEQYF	TGTGCCAGCGGGGGACAGGGGGTTCTCTACGAGCAGTACTTC
TRBV7-8	TRBJ1-3	NA	NA	CASSLALGRPIYF	TGTGCCAGCAGCTTAGCGCTAGGGAGGCCCATATATTTT
TRBV19	TRBJ2-1	NA	TRBD1	CATNRPGQGPWNEQFF	TGTGCCACCAACCGACCGGGACAGGGGCCCTGGAATGAGCAGTTCTTC
TRBV5-1	TRBJ1-1	NA	NA	CASSRMTVGVTEAFF	TGCGCCAGCAGCCGGATGACAGTTGGGGTGACTGAAGCTTTCTTT
TRBV6-5	TRBJ2-2	NA	TRBD1	CASRGTGTGELFF	TGTGCCAGCAGGGGGACAGGGACCGGGGAGCTGTTTTTT
TRBV6-2/TRBV6-3	TRBJ2-7	NA	NA	CASSHGSSYEQYF	TGTGCCAGCAGCCACGGGTCCTCCTACGAGCAGTACTTC
TRBV24-1	TRBJ2-1	NA	NA	CATSDPSRDEQFF	TGTGCCACCAGTGACCCCTCTCGCGATGAGCAGTTCTTC
TRBV10-2	TRBJ2-1	NA	TRBD2	CASSEGRASRRIVQFF	TGCGCCAGCAGTGAGGGGAGGGCCTCCCGGAGAATCGTGCAGTTCTTC
TRBV29-1	TRBJ1-1	NA	TRBD1	CSVRTGRRVTEAFF	TGCAGCGTTAGGACAGGGAGACGAGTCACTGAAGCTTTCTTT
TRBV6-5	TRBJ2-2	NA	TRBD1	CASRKGATTGELFF	TGTGCCAGCAGAAAGGGGGCGACCACCGGGGAGCTGTTTTTT
TRBV11-2	TRBJ1-2	NA	TRBD1	CASSPLGTGVSYGYTF	TGTGCCAGCAGCCCTTTAGGGACAGGGGTTAGCTATGGCTACACCTTC
TRBV7-9	TRBJ1-1	NA	NA	CASSLDLGRGTEAFF	TGTGCCAGCAGCTTAGATCTAGGTAGGGGGACTGAAGCTTTCTTT
TRBV15	TRBJ2-7	once	NA	CATSSDRIGEQYF	TGTGCCACCAGCTCTGACAGGATCGGTGAGCAGTACTTC
TRBV5-1	TRBJ2-3	once	TRBD1	CASSRLYRDRSTDTQYF	TGCGCCAGCAGTCGATTATACCGGGACAGAAGCACAGATACGCAGTATTTT
TRBV7-2	TRBJ1-1	NA	NA	CASSLLRPTGHTEAFF	TGTGCCAGCAGCTTATTGCGGCCTACAGGGCACACTGAAGCTTTCTTT
TRBV5-4	TRBJ2-6	NA	TRBD1	CASSPRGPSGANVLTF	TGTGCCAGCAGCCCCAGGGGGCCATCTGGGGCCAACGTCCTGACTTTC
TRBV6-2/TRBV6-3	TRBJ2-5	NA	NA	CASCPSTQETQYF	TGTGCCAGCTGCCCAAGTACACAAGAGACCCAGTACTTC
TRBV29-1	TRBJ2-1	NA	NA	CSAYREPWDEQFF	TGCAGCGCCTACAGGGAACCCTGGGATGAGCAGTTCTTC
TRBV7-2	TRBJ2-6	NA	NA	CASSPRGGQAGANVLTF	TGTGCCAGCAGCCCCAGGGGAGGGCAAGCTGGGGCCAACGTCCTGACTTTC
TRBV5-5	TRBJ2-1	NA	TRBD1	CASSRQGAEYNEQFF	TGTGCCAGCAGTAGGCAGGGGGCCGAATACAATGAGCAGTTCTTC
TRBV3-1/TRBV3-2	TRBJ2-3	NA	TRBD2	CASSSRAGGSTDTQYF	TGTGCCAGCAGTTCGAGAGCGGGGGGGAGCACAGATACGCAGTATTTT
TRBV19	TRBJ2-4	NA	TRBD1	CASSPDRVNNIQYF	TGTGCCAGTAGTCCGGACAGGGTCAACAACATTCAGTACTTC
TRBV7-8	TRBJ2-7	NA	TRBD2	CASSLSSTSGLSYEQYF	TGTGCCAGCAGCTTATCCTCGACTAGCGGGTTATCCTACGAGCAGTACTTC
TRBV6-2/TRBV6-3	TRBJ2-3	NA	NA	CASSDSRSTDTQYF	TGTGCCAGCAGCGACAGTAGGAGTACAGATACGCAGTATTTT
TRBV12-3/TRBV12-4	TRBJ1-5	few	NA	CASSLGQYQPQHF	TGTGCCAGCAGTTTAGGACAGTATCAGCCCCAGCATTTT
TRBV19	TRBJ1-5	few	NA	CASSISRGHQPQHF	TGTGCCAGTAGTATATCCAGGGGTCATCAGCCCCAGCATTTT
TRBV7-8	TRBJ2-2	NA	NA	CASSLGRELTGELFF	TGTGCCAGCAGCTTGGGCAGGGAACTCACCGGGGAGCTGTTTTTT
TRBV7-2	TRBJ2-7	NA	TRBD1	CASSVNRGHEQYF	TGTGCCAGCAGCGTTAACAGGGGCCACGAGCAGTACTTC
TRBV28	TRBJ2-2	NA	TRBD1	CASSPRPGTGVLSGELFF	TGTGCCAGCAGTCCGCGCCCCGGGACAGGGGTTTTGTCCGGGGAGCTGTTTTTT
TRBV6-2/TRBV6-3	TRBJ2-5	NA	TRBD2	CASSFSGRETQYF	TGTGCCAGCAGTTTTAGCGGGAGAGAGACCCAGTACTTC
TRBV7-6	TRBJ1-1	NA	NA	CASSLAVPRGNTEAFF	TGTGCCAGCAGCTTAGCTGTACCCAGGGGGAACACTGAAGCTTTCTTT
TRBV6-5	TRBJ1-6	NA	NA	CASGVIRDDSPLHF	TGTGCCAGCGGGGTTATCCGGGATGATTCACCCCTCCACTTT
TRBV18	TRBJ1-1	few	NA	CASSLGTANTEAFF	TGTGCCAGCTCACTCGGGACTGCGAACACTGAAGCTTTCTTT
TRBV11-2	TRBJ2-7	NA	TRBD2	CASSRGGSEQYF	TGTGCCAGCAGCCGGGGGGGGAGCGAGCAGTACTTC
TRBV30	TRBJ2-3	few	NA	CAWSVGQGVDTQYF	TGTGCCTGGAGTGTGGGACAAGGTGTAGATACGCAGTATTTT
TRBV4-2	TRBJ1-3	NA	NA	CASSQQGPGNTIYF	TGTGCCAGCAGCCAACAGGGTCCTGGAAACACCATATATTTT
TRBV11-2	TRBJ2-3	few	NA	CASSFEGSTQYF	TGTGCCAGCAGCTTTGAAGGGAGTACGCAGTATTTT
TRBV6-5	TRBJ1-2	NA	NA	CASSYGARANYGYTF	TGTGCCAGCAGTTACGGGGCGAGAGCTAACTATGGCTACACCTTC
TRBV11-2	TRBJ2-5	NA	TRBD2	CASSLGVGGVRETQYF	TGTGCCAGCAGCTTAGGTGTCGGGGGGGTGAGGGAGACCCAGTACTTC
TRBV6-1	TRBJ2-5	NA	TRBD1	CASSDWVTGGRETQYF	TGTGCCAGCAGTGATTGGGTGACAGGGGGCCGGGAGACCCAGTACTTC